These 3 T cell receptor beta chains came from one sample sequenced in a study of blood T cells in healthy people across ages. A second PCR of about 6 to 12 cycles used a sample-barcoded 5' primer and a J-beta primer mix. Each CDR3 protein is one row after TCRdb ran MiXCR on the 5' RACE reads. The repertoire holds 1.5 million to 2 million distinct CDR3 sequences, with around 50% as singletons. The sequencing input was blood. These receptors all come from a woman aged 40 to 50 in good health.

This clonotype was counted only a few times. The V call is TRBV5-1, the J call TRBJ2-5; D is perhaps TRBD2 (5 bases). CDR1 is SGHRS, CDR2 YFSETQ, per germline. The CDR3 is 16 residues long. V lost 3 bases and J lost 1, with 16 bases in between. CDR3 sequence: CASSYRQSSGQETQYF. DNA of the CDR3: TGCGCCAGCAGCTATCGACAATCCAGCGGCCAAGAGACCCAGTACTTC.

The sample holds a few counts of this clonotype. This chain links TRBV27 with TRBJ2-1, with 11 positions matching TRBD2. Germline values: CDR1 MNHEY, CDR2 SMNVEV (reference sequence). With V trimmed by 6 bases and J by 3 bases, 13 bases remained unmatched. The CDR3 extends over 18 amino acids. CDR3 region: CASSPGKQGLADYNEQFF. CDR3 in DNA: TGTGCCAGCAGCCCGGGGAAACAGGGACTAGCGGACTACAATGAGCAGTTCTTC.

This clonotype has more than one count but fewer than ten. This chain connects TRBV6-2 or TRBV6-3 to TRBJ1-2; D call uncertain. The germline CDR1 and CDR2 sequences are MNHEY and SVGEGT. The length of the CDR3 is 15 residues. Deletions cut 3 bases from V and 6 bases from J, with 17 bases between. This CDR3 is CASSYIGETRHGYTF. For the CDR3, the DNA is TGTGCCAGCAGTTATATTGGGGAGACCAGGCATGGCTACACCTTC.